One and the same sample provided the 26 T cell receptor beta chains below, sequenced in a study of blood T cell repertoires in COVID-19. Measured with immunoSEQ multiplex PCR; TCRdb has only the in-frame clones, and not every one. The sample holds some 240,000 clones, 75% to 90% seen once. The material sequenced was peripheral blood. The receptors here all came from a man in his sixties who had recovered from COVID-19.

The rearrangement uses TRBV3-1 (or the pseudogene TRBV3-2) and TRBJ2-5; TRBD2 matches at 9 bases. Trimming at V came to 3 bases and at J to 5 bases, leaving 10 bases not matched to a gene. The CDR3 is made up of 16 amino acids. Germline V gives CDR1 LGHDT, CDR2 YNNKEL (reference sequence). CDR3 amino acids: CASSHLAGPATETQYF. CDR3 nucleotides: TGTGCCAGCAGCCATCTAGCGGGGCCAGCAACGGAGACCCAGTACTTC.

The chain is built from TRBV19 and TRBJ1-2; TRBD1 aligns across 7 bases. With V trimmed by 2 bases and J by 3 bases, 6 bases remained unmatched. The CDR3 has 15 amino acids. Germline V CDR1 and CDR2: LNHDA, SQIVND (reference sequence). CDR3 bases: TGTGCCAGTAGTATACCTGGCAGGGGGGACTATGGCTACACCTTC. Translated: CASSIPGRGDYGYTF.

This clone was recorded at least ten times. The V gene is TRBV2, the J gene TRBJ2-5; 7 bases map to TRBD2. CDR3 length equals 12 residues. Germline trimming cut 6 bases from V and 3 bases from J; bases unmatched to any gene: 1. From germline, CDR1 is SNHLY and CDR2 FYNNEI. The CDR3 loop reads CASRRGKETQYF. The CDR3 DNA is TGTGCCAGCAGGCGGGGGAAAGAGACCCAGTACTTC. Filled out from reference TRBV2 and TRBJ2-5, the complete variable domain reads EPEVTQTPSHQVTQMGQEVILRCVPISNHLYFYWYRQILGQKVEFLVSFYNNEISEKSEIFDDQFSVERPDGSNFTLKIRSTKLEDSAMYFCASRRGKETQYFGPGTRLLVL.

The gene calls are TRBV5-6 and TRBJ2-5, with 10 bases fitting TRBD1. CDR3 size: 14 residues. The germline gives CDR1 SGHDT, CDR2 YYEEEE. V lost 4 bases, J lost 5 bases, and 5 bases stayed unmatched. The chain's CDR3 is CASSRLGQGETQYF. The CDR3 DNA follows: TGTGCCAGCAGCCGATTGGGACAGGGGGAGACCCAGTACTTC. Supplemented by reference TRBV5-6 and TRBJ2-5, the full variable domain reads DAGVTQSPTHLIKTRGQQVTLRCSPKSGHDTVSWYQQALGQGPQFIFQYYEEEERQRGNFPDRFSGHQFPNYSSELNVNALLLGDSALYLCASSRLGQGETQYFGPGTRLLVL.

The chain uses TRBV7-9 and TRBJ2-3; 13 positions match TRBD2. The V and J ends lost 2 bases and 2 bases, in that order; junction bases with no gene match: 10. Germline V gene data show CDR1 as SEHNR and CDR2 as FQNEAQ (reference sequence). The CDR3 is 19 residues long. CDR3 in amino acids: CASSLYGTSGTLSTDTQYF. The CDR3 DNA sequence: TGTGCCAGCAGCTTATACGGGACTAGCGGGACGCTCTCCACAGATACGCAGTATTTT.

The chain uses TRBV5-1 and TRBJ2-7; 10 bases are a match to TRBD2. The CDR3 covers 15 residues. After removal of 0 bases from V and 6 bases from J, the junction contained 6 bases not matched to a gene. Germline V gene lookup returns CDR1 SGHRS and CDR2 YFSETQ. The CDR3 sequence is CASSLAGLAGAEQYF. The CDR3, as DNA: TGCGCCAGCAGCTTGGCTGGCCTAGCGGGGGCCGAGCAGTACTTC.

CDR3 loop: CASSLETGRISSPLHF. DNA for the CDR3: TGTGCCAGCAGTTTAGAGACAGGGAGAATTAGTTCACCCCTCCACTTT. The V gene is TRBV28, the J gene TRBJ1-6, with 7 bases aligning to TRBD1. CDR1 MDHEN and CDR2 SYDVKM come from the germline V gene. The CDR3 runs 16 residues. Trimming removed 2 bases from V and 9 bases from J; junction bases left unmatched: 10. Using reference TRBV28 and TRBJ1-6 for the parts outside the CDR3, the full variable domain is DVKVTQSSRYLVKRTGEKVFLECVQDMDHENMFWYRQDPGLGLRLIYFSYDVKMKEKGDIPEGYSVSREKKERFSLILESASTNQTSMYLCASSLETGRISSPLHFGNGTRLTVT.

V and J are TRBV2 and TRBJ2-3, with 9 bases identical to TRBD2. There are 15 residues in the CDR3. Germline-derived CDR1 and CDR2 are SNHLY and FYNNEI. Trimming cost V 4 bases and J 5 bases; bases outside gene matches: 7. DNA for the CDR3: TGTGCCAGCAGTGTCGGCGGGGGGGCCGGAGATACGCAGTATTTT. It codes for CASSVGGGAGDTQYF.

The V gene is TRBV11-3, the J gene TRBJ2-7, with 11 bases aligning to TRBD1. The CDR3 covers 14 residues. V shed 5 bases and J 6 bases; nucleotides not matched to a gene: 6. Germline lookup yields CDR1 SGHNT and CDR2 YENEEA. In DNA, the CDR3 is TGTGCCAGCAGCGGGCCCGGGACAGGGGGCGAGCAGTACTTC. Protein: CASSGPGTGGEQYF.

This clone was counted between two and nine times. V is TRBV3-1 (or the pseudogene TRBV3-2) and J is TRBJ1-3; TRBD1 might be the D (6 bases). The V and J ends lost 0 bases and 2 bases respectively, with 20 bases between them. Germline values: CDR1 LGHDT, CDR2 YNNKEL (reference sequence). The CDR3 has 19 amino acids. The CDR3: CASSQDLPHPGAPGNTIYF. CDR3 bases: TGTGCCAGCAGCCAAGATCTGCCCCACCCAGGGGCACCTGGAAACACCATATATTTT.

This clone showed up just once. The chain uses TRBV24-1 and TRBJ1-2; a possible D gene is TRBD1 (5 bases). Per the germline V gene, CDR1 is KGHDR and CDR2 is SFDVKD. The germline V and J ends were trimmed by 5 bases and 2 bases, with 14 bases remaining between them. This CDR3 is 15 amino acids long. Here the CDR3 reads CATSVSGAGNYGYTF. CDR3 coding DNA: TGTGCCACCAGTGTAAGCGGGGCAGGGAACTATGGCTACACCTTC.

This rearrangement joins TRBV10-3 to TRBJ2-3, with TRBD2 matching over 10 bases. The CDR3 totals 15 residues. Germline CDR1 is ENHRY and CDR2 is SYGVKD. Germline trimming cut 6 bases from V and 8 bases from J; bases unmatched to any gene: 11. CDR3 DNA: TGTGCCATCAGCAGAAGCGGGGGGGCCCCAAGTACGCAGTATTTT. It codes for CAISRSGGAPSTQYF.

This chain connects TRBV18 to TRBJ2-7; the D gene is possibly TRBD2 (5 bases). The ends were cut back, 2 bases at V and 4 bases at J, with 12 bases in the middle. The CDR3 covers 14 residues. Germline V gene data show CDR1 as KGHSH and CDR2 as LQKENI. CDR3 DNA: TGTGCCAGCTCACCAAACCCCCCGGGGTACGAGCAGTACGTC. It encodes CASSPNPPGYEQYV.

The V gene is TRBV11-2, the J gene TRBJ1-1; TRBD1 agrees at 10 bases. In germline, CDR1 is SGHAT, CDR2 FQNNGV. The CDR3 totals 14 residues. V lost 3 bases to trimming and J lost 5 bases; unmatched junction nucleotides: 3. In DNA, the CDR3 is TGTGCCAGCAGCTTGAAGGGACAGGGGACTGAAGCTTTCTTT. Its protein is CASSLKGQGTEAFF.

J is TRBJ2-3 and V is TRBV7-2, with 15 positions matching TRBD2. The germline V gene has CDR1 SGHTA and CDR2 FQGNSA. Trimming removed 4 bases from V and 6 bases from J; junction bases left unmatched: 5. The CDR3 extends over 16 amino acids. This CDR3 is CASSSGGTSGGDTQYF. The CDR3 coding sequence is TGTGCCAGCAGCTCGGGAGGGACTAGCGGGGGGGATACGCAGTATTTT.

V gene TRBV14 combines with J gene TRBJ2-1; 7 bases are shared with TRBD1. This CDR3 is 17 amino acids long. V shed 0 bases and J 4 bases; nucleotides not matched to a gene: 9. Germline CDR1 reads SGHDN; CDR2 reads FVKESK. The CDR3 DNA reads TGTGCCAGCAGCCAAGAACTGGGGGACAGACCTTACAATGAGCAGTTCTTC. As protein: CASSQELGDRPYNEQFF.

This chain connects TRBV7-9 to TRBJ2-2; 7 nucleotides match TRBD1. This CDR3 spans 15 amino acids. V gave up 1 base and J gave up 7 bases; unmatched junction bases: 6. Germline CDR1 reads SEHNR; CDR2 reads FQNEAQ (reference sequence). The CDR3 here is CASSLVQGTYGELFF. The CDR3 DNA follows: TGTGCCAGCAGCTTAGTACAGGGGACGTACGGGGAGCTGTTTTTT.

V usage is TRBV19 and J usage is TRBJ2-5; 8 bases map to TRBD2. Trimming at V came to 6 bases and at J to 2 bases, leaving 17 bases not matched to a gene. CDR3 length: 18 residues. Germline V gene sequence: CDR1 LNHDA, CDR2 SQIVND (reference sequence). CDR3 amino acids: CASSFLLGAGDHQETQYF. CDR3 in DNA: TGTGCCAGTAGCTTTTTGTTGGGAGCGGGGGACCATCAAGAGACCCAGTACTTC.

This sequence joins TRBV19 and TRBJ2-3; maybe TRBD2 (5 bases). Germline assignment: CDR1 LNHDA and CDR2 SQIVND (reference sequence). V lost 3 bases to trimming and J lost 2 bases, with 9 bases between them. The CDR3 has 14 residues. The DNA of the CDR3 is TGTGCCAGTAGTATCCGGGGAGCCACAGATACGCAGTATTTT. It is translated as CASSIRGATDTQYF. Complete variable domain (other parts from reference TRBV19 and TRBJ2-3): DGGITQSPKYLFRKEGQNVTLSCEQNLNHDAMYWYRQDPGQGLRLIYYSQIVNDFQKGDIAEGYSVSREKKESFPLTVTSAQKNPTAFYLCASSIRGATDTQYFGPGTRLTVL.

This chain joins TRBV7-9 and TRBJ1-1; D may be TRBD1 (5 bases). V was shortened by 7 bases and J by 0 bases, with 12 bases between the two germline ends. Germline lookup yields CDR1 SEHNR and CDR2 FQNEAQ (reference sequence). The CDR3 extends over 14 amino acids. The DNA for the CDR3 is TGTGCCAGCACCCAAGGCAGGGTGAACACTGAAGCTTTCTTT. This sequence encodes CASTQGRVNTEAFF.

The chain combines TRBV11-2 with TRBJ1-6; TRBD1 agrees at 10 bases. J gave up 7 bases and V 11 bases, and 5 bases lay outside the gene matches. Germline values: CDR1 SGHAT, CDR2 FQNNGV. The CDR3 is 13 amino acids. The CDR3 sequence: CAGQGVENSPLHF. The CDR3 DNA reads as TGTGCCGGACAGGGGGTTGAGAATTCACCCCTCCACTTT.

The chain's CDR3 is CASSGMGQGSNQPQHF. CDR3 nucleotide sequence: TGTGCCAGCAGCGGTATGGGACAGGGAAGCAATCAGCCCCAGCATTTT. The rearrangement joins TRBV7-9 to TRBJ1-5; 9 bases map to TRBD1. The CDR3 spans 16 residues. Germline CDR1 is SEHNR and CDR2 is FQNEAQ (reference sequence). The J segment lost 1 base and the V segment lost 5 bases, leaving 6 bases of the junction unmatched.

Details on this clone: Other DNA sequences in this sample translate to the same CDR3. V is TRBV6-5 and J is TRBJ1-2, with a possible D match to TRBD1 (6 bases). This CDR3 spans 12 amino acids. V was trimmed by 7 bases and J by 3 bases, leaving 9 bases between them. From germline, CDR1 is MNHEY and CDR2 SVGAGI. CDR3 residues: CASKRQDYGYTF. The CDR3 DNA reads TGTGCCAGCAAGAGACAGGACTATGGCTACACCTTC.

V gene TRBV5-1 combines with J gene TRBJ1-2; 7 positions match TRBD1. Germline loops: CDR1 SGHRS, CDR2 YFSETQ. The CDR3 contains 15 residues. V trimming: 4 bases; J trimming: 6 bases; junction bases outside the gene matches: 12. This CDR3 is CASSLPRTGGHGYTF. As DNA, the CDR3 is TGCGCCAGCAGCCTACCCCGGACAGGAGGCCATGGCTACACCTTC.

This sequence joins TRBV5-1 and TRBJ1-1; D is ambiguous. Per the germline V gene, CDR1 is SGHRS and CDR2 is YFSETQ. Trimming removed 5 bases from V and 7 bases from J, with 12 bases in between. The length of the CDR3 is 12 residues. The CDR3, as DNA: TGCGCCAGCAGTCACGACCGGGATGAAGCTTTCTTT. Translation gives CASSHDRDEAFF.

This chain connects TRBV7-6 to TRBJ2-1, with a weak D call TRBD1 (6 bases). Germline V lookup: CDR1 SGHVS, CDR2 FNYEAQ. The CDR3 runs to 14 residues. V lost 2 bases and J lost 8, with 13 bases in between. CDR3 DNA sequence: TGTGCCAGCAGCTTATCGGCAGGGGCTCATGAGCAGTTCTTC. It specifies CASSLSAGAHEQFF.